Listed below are T cell receptor beta chains from one sample, sequenced in a study of T cell responses to AZD1222 COVID-19 vaccine. Some clones are missing from TCRdb's copy, which holds only in-frame ones; the method was immunoSEQ multiplex PCR. The sample contains around 120,000 clones, about 90% of which appear only once. The sample consisted of peripheral blood, taken on day 0 of AZD1222 vaccination. Receptors originate from an adult in good health. CDR3s include the opening cysteine and the closing phenylalanine or tryptophan. A D gene is named only where the DNA matches it firmly. Expanded clones get a size class; other rows say once, few or many, or leave the size out.

NA	TRBJ2-7	TRBV24-1	NA	TGTGCCACTGCCCCGGGTGCGGGTGAGCAGTACTTC	CATAPGAGEQYF
NA	TRBJ1-4	TRBV7-2	NA	TGTGCCAGCAGCTTAGCCCGGGTCGCTAATGAAAAACTGTTTTTT	CASSLARVANEKLFF
NA	TRBJ2-2	TRBV29-1	NA	TGCAGCGTTGTTTGGACCGGGGAGCTGTTTTTT	CSVVWTGELFF
NA	TRBJ1-2	TRBV28	NA	TGTGCCAGCAGTCCAGGGTCCTATGGCTACACCTTC	CASSPGSYGYTF
NA	TRBJ2-2	TRBV6-6	TRBD1	TGTGCCAGCAGTTACTCGACAGGGCAGAACACCGGGGAGCTGTTTTTT	CASSYSTGQNTGELFF
NA	TRBJ1-5	TRBV7-2	TRBD1	TGTGCCAGCAGCTTAGGGACAGGGGTGAGCTATCAGCCCCAGCATTTT	CASSLGTGVSYQPQHF
NA	TRBJ1-4	TRBV7-2	NA	TGTGCCAGCAGCTTACAGGGAAACGAAAAACTGTTTTTT	CASSLQGNEKLFF
NA	TRBJ2-6	TRBV5-1	NA	TGCGCCAGCAGCCACTACCTCTCTGGGGCCAACGTCCTGACTTTC	CASSHYLSGANVLTF
NA	TRBJ1-6	TRBV6-6	TRBD1	TGTGCCAGCAGATTCGAACAGGGGATCAGTTCACCCCTCCACTTT	CASRFEQGISSPLHF
few	TRBJ2-2	TRBV28	NA	TGTGCCAGCAGTTTAAGTGGGCACACCGGGGAGCTGTTTTTT	CASSLSGHTGELFF
NA	TRBJ2-7	TRBV5-6	NA	TGTGCCAGCGGTAGGGAGCCCTACGAGCAGTACTTC	CASGREPYEQYF
NA	TRBJ2-3	TRBV10-3	TRBD2	TGTGCCACCACACTAGCGCAGAGCACAGATACGCAGTATTTT	CATTLAQSTDTQYF
NA	TRBJ2-7	TRBV10-3	NA	TGTGCCATCAGTGGGGAGACCTACGAGCAGTACTTC	CAISGETYEQYF
NA	TRBJ1-1	TRBV6-6	NA	TGTGCCAGCAGATACAGGAACACTGAAGCTTTCTTT	CASRYRNTEAFF
NA	TRBJ1-1	TRBV30	NA	TGTGCCTGGAGTATATCGGGTCCAAAGGCTTTCTTT	CAWSISGPKAFF
NA	TRBJ2-1	TRBV5-1	NA	TGCGCCAGCAGCTTAAGTCCACGAGGATACAATGAGCAGTTCTTC	CASSLSPRGYNEQFF
NA	TRBJ1-5	TRBV7-3	TRBD1	TGTGCCAGCAGCTTATCAGGGGGCGGACAGCCCCAGCATTTT	CASSLSGGGQPQHF
NA	TRBJ1-2	TRBV6-6	NA	TGTGCCAGTGGGACGCGTGAAGGCTACACCTTC	CASGTREGYTF
once	TRBJ1-1	TRBV27	NA	TGTGCCAGCAGTCTGGTCTCGGTAACTGAAGCTTTCTTT	CASSLVSVTEAFF
NA	TRBJ2-7	TRBV15	NA	TGTGCCACCAGCAGAGATACGGGGGGCTCCGAGCAGTACTTC	CATSRDTGGSEQYF
NA	TRBJ1-1	TRBV28	TRBD1	TGTGCCAGCAGTTTACCACGTCCGGGACAGGGAAAAGATGGTAAGAAGATGGCTTTCTTT	CASSLPRPGQGKDGKKMAFF
once	TRBJ1-1	TRBV2	NA	TGTGCCAGCATAATGAACACTGAAGCTTTCTTT	CASIMNTEAFF
NA	TRBJ1-2	TRBV28	NA	TGTGCCAGCAGGACGACAGACTATGGCTACACCTTC	CASRTTDYGYTF
NA	TRBJ1-1	TRBV2	NA	TGTGCCAGCATCTTCGGGCGGAGGACTGAAGCTTTCTTT	CASIFGRRTEAFF
NA	TRBJ2-7	TRBV27	NA	TGTGCCAGCACTAACCGACTGGGGGAGCAGTACTTC	CASTNRLGEQYF
NA	TRBJ2-5	TRBV7-2	TRBD2	TGTGCCAGCAGCCGGGGGGTCTACGAGACCCAGTACTTC	CASSRGVYETQYF
NA	TRBJ2-1	TRBV7-8	TRBD2	TGTGCCAGCAGCTGGGCCCTTCTAGCGGACTTCTACAATGAGCAGTTCTTC	CASSWALLADFYNEQFF
NA	TRBJ1-2	TRBV9	NA	TGTGCCAGCAGCACGGCGGACACACCCGCCTATGGCTACACCTTC	CASSTADTPAYGYTF
NA	TRBJ1-6	TRBV11-2	NA	TGTGCCAGCAGCCTCCAAGGGGGAAATTCACCCCTCCACTTT	CASSLQGGNSPLHF